These 28 T cell receptor beta chains came from one sample sequenced in a study of blood T cell repertoires in COVID-19. TCRdb keeps only in-frame clones here, not all; method: immunoSEQ multiplex PCR. This table holds about 280,000 clones, roughly nine tenths found once. The sequenced material came from peripheral blood. These receptors came from a middle-aged man with active or convalescent COVID-19.

The chain joins TRBV6-1 to TRBJ1-5, with D maybe TRBD1 (5 bases). This CDR3 contains 14 residues. Germline V gene lookup returns CDR1 MNHNS and CDR2 SASEGT. The ends were cut back, 1 base at V and 6 bases at J, with 10 bases in the middle. CDR3 region: CASSEGRVVQPQHF. CDR3 in DNA: TGTGCCAGCAGTGAAGGCAGGGTCGTTCAGCCCCAGCATTTT.

In nucleotides, the CDR3 is TGTGCCAGCAGCCCGGGCGGGACAGGGAAGAGGAATGAGCAGTTCTTC. This encodes CASSPGGTGKRNEQFF. The V call is TRBV28, the J call TRBJ2-1, with 9 positions matching TRBD1. Germline-derived CDR1 and CDR2 are MDHEN and SYDVKM. CDR3 length: 16 residues. V gave up 6 bases and J gave up 7 bases; unmatched junction bases: 13.

This clone was observed many times. One junction end does not reproduce the germline sequence, and a read error may be involved. The chain couples TRBV15 to TRBJ1-4; 8 bases align to TRBD1. CDR3 length: 14 residues. The germline gives CDR1 LNHNV, CDR2 YYDKDF (reference sequence). CDR3 residues: CATSTGQGQEKLFF. The CDR3 bases are TGTGCGACCAGTACAGGACAGGGTCAAGAAAAACTGTTTTTT.

This clone was counted between two and nine times. The chain has TRBV7-9 and TRBJ1-1; D is ambiguous. V lost 4 bases and J lost 1, with 10 bases in between. Germline loops: CDR1 SEHNR, CDR2 FQNEAQ (reference sequence). The CDR3 loop spans 14 amino acids. The CDR3 here is CASSSGQENTEAFF. Here the CDR3 DNA reads TGTGCCAGCAGCTCTGGTCAGGAGAACACTGAAGCTTTCTTT.

The chain carries TRBV7-9 and TRBJ2-3; 7 bases agree with TRBD2. J was trimmed by 3 bases and V by 3 bases; bases with no gene match: 6. CDR1 is SEHNR and CDR2 is FQNEAQ in the germline V gene (reference sequence). The CDR3 sequence is 15 residues long. CDR3 DNA sequence: TGTGCCAGCAGCTTTAGAGGGAGGGAAACAGATACGCAGTATTTT. Residues: CASSFRGRETDTQYF.

This clone was observed once. J is TRBJ2-2 and V is TRBV30, with D perhaps matching TRBD1 (7 bases). CDR1 is GTSNPN, CDR2 SVGIG, per germline (reference sequence). V was shortened by 1 base and J by 5 bases, with 14 bases between the two germline ends. CDR3 size: 15 residues. Here the CDR3 DNA reads TGTGCCTGGAGTGGGGGGGCAGGGGGAACCGGGGAGCTGTTTTTT. Translated: CAWSGGAGGTGELFF.

The J gene is TRBJ1-1, the V gene TRBV3-1 (or the pseudogene TRBV3-2); 10 positions agree with TRBD1. Trimming took 5 bases from V and 6 from J; bases not matched to a gene: 6. This CDR3 region has 14 residues. CDR1 and CDR2 from the germline V gene are LGHDT and YNNKEL (reference sequence). CDR3 sequence (DNA): TGTGCCAGCAGCAACCGGGACAGGGGCTCTGAAGCTTTCTTT. Encoded protein: CASSNRDRGSEAFF.

The chain joins TRBV7-9 to TRBJ2-5; 7 nucleotides match TRBD1. Germline V gene data show CDR1 as SEHNR and CDR2 as FQNEAQ (reference sequence). V gave up 3 bases and J gave up 4 bases; unmatched junction bases: 5. The CDR3 has 14 residues. CDR3: CASSFGTVTETQYF. The DNA of the CDR3 is TGTGCCAGCAGCTTCGGGACAGTTACAGAGACCCAGTACTTC.

CDR3 region: CTKRVGQGGEKLFF. The CDR3 coding sequence is TGTACAAAGCGGGTAGGACAGGGAGGTGAAAAACTGTTTTTT. The chain joins TRBV7-3 to TRBJ1-4; 8 bases line up with TRBD1. Germline V CDR1 and CDR2: SGHTA, FQGTGA. This CDR3 region has 14 residues.

This clone was observed a few times. The rearrangement links TRBV6-4 to TRBJ2-2; 8 bases are a match to TRBD2. V trimming: 5 bases; J trimming: 6 bases; junction bases outside the gene matches: 14. The CDR3 contains 17 residues. Germline-derived CDR1 and CDR2 are MRHNA and SNTAGT. This CDR3 is CASSRTLIGGAAGELFF. As DNA, the CDR3 is TGTGCCAGCAGTCGCACACTGATCGGGGGGGCCGCCGGGGAGCTGTTTTTT.

The gene calls are TRBV7-6 and TRBJ2-2, with D unresolved. V was clipped by 5 bases and J by 4 bases, with 8 bases between them. The CDR3 contains 13 residues. Germline V gene sequence: CDR1 SGHVS, CDR2 FNYEAQ. The CDR3, as DNA: TGTGCCAGCAGCCCTATCGGCACCGGGGAGCTGTTTTTT. Amino acid sequence: CASSPIGTGELFF.

The gene calls are TRBV7-6 and TRBJ2-7, with D possibly matching TRBD1 (5 bases). CDR1 and CDR2 (germline): SGHVS, FNYEAQ. Trimming removed 5 bases at V and 5 bases at J, with 19 bases between. CDR3 length: 15 residues. The CDR3 here is CASSRGGASRNEQYF. DNA of the CDR3: TGTGCCAGCAGCCGTGGTGGGGCATCACGGAACGAGCAGTACTTC.

V gene TRBV5-6 combines with J gene TRBJ2-5; weak D call: TRBD2 (6 bases). The CDR3 has 13 residues. Germline CDR1 SGHDT, CDR2 YYEEEE. The ends were cut back, 3 bases at V and 5 bases at J, with 11 bases in the middle. CDR3 DNA sequence: TGTGCCAGCAGCTATTATGGGGGGGAGACCCAGTACTTC. Translating it yields CASSYYGGETQYF.

V gene TRBV12-5 combines with J gene TRBJ1-6, with D unclear. V lost 1 base and J lost 9, with 10 bases in between. The V gene's germline CDR1 is LGHNT and CDR2 FRNRAP. CDR3 size: 14 residues. CDR3 sequence reads: CASGLGPPGSPLHF. In nucleotides, the CDR3 is TGTGCTAGTGGTTTGGGGCCCCCGGGTTCACCCCTCCACTTT.

The chain combines TRBV29-1 with TRBJ2-7, with 9 bases matching TRBD1. The V and J ends lost 5 bases and 6 bases, in that order; junction bases with no gene match: 5. The germline gives CDR1 SQVTM, CDR2 ANQGSEA. The CDR3 extends over 12 amino acids. The CDR3 bases are TGCAGCGTTCCGGGACAGGGAGTCGAGCAGTACTTC. Translated: CSVPGQGVEQYF.

The chain couples TRBV3-1 (or the pseudogene TRBV3-2) to TRBJ2-2; D unclear. Germline values: CDR1 LGHDT, CDR2 YNNKEL (reference sequence). Trimming cost V 4 bases and J 7 bases, with 10 bases left between them. The CDR3 runs to 13 residues. The CDR3 protein is CASSRETGGELFF. The CDR3 DNA sequence: TGTGCCAGCAGCCGAGAGACTGGCGGGGAGCTGTTTTTT.

The chain joins TRBV28 to TRBJ2-5; D is ambiguous. Germline assignment: CDR1 MDHEN and CDR2 SYDVKM. Trimming took off 3 bases at V and 2 bases at J, with 13 bases between the two ends. This CDR3 has 15 residues. Here the CDR3 DNA reads TGTGCCAGCAGTTTCGGCAGACTTAGGCAAGAGACCCAGTACTTC. This sequence encodes CASSFGRLRQETQYF.

V and J are TRBV5-1 and TRBJ1-1, with D perhaps TRBD1 (5 bases). Trimming left V 5 bases short and J 1 base short, with 9 bases between. Germline CDR1 and CDR2: SGHRS and YFSETQ. The CDR3 contains 13 residues. CDR3 region: CASRDQGNTEAFF. The CDR3, as DNA: TGCGCCAGCAGGGACCAGGGGAACACTGAAGCTTTCTTT.

Details on this clone: One junction end disagrees with the germline gene, perhaps due to a read error. This rearrangement joins TRBV11-2 to TRBJ2-7, with no clear D. The germline V gene encodes CDR1 SGHAT and CDR2 FQNNGV. The CDR3 is made up of 13 amino acids. This CDR3 is CASSLNPGQATLF. The CDR3 coding sequence is TGTGCCAGCAGCCTAAACCCTGGTCAGGCGACCCTCTTC.

Written as DNA, the CDR3 is TGTGCCACCAGGGCGGAAAATAGCAATCAGCCCCAGCATTTT. This codes for CATRAENSNQPQHF. The chain carries TRBV10-3 and TRBJ1-5; weak D call: TRBD1 (5 bases). Germline V lookup: CDR1 ENHRY, CDR2 SYGVKD. The CDR3 contains 14 residues. V dropped 10 bases and J dropped 0 bases, with 13 bases sitting between them.

This chain uses TRBV6-1 with TRBJ2-3; 7 positions match TRBD1. V lost 2 bases to trimming and J lost 5 bases; unmatched junction nucleotides: 10. This CDR3 has 16 amino acids. Germline V gives CDR1 MNHNS, CDR2 SASEGT. The CDR3 DNA reads as TGTGCCAGCAGTGAACTGACAGGGATAGGTGGAGATACGCAGTATTTT. Protein product: CASSELTGIGGDTQYF.

The rearrangement links TRBV7-9 to TRBJ1-3; tentatively, D is TRBD1 (5 bases). Per the germline V gene, CDR1 is SEHNR and CDR2 is FQNEAQ (reference sequence). This CDR3 contains 13 residues. The V end was cut by 5 bases, the J end by 7 bases, with 12 bases between. The CDR3 sequence is CASSPGAENTIYF. In nucleotides, the CDR3 is TGTGCCAGCAGCCCTGGGGCAGAGAACACCATATATTTT.

J is TRBJ1-1 and V is TRBV28; D is unresolved. The CDR3 covers 12 residues. CDR1 and CDR2 (germline): MDHEN, SYDVKM. V lost 1 base, J lost 9 bases, and 9 bases lay in between. Here the CDR3 reads CASSLYGGQAFF. DNA for the CDR3: TGTGCCAGCAGTTTATACGGCGGCCAAGCTTTCTTT.

In nucleotides, the CDR3 is TGTGCCAGCAGCCAAGGGACCCAGGGGGCCACTGAAGCTTTCTTT. Translated: CASSQGTQGATEAFF. The genes are TRBV3-1 (or the pseudogene TRBV3-2) and TRBJ1-1; 8 bases map to TRBD1. The CDR3 has 15 residues. J gave up 4 bases and V 1 base, and 5 bases lay outside the gene matches. Germline lookup yields CDR1 LGHDT and CDR2 YNNKEL (reference sequence).

The J gene is TRBJ2-7, the V gene TRBV4-1, with D tentatively TRBD2 (6 bases). The V end lost 1 base, the J end lost 0 bases, and 16 bases lay between the germline ends. CDR1 is MGHRA, CDR2 YSYEKL, per germline. CDR3 size: 17 residues. CDR3 loop: CASSQALAYRFSYEQYF. The CDR3 bases are TGCGCCAGCAGCCAAGCCCTAGCGTACCGTTTCTCCTACGAGCAGTACTTC.

CDR3 sequence (DNA): TGTGCCAGCAATAGGGACAGGTACTACGAGCAGTACTTC. This translates into CASNRDRYYEQYF. This chain connects TRBV2 to TRBJ2-7; 8 bases align to TRBD1. The CDR3 has 13 amino acids. The junction had 5 bases not matched to a gene; V was cut back by 7 bases and J by 3 bases. From germline, CDR1 is SNHLY and CDR2 FYNNEI.

The sample holds one count of this clone. This rearrangement joins TRBV7-3 to TRBJ2-7; D not certain. This CDR3 contains 14 residues. Per the germline V gene, CDR1 is SGHTA and CDR2 is FQGTGA. Trimming pared 1 base from V and 0 bases from J, leaving 7 bases between. The DNA for the CDR3 is TGTGCCAGCAGCTTAAACCCAGACTCCTACGAGCAGTACTTC. Translating it yields CASSLNPDSYEQYF.

This clone was recorded a few times. The CDR3 nucleotides read TGTGCCAGCAGCTTGAACGGTCCTAACGAGCAGTACTTC. Its protein is CASSLNGPNEQYF. The rearrangement joins TRBV7-9 to TRBJ2-7; D is uncertain. With 3 bases removed from V and 5 bases from J, the gap between germline ends came to 11 bases. This CDR3 contains 13 residues. The germline CDR1 and CDR2 sequences are SEHNR and FQNEAQ (reference sequence).